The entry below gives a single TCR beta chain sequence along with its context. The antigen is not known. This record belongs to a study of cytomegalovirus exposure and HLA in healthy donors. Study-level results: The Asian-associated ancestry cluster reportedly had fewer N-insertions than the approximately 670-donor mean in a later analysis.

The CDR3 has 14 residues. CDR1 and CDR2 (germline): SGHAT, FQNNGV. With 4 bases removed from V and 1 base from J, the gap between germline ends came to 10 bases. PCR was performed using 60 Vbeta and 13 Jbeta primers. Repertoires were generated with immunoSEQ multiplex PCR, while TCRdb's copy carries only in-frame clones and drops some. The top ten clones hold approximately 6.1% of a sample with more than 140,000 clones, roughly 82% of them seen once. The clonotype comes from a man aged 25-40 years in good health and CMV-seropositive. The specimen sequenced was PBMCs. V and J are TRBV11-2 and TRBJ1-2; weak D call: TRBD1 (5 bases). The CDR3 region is CASSSIQGNYGYTF. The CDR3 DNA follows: TGTGCCAGCAGCTCAATCCAGGGTAACTATGGCTACACCTTC.